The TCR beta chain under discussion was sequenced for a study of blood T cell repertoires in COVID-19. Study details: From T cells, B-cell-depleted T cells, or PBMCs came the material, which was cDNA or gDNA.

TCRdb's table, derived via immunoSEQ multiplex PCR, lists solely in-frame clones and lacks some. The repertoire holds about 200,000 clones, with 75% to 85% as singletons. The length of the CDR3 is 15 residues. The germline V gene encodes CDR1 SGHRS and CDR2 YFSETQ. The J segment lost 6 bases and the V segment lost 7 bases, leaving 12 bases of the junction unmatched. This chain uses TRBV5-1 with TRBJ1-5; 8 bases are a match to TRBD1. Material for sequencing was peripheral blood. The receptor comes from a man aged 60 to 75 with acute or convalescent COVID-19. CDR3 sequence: CASSMGQGAGQPQHF. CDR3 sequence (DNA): TGCGCCAGCTCTATGGGGCAGGGGGCGGGTCAGCCCCAGCATTTT.